What follows are 21 T cell receptor beta chains derived from one specimen sequenced in a study of cytomegalovirus exposure and HLA in healthy donors. PCR primers comprised 60 Vbeta and 13 Jbeta primers. Clones were read by immunoSEQ multiplex PCR, and TCRdb kept only the in-frame ones, dropping some. Found here are 65,000 to 85,000 clones, 79% of them singletons; the top ten hold roughly a fifth. The sequenced sample consisted of PBMCs. These receptors were obtained from a woman aged 40-49 years in good health and CMV-seropositive.

The chain employs TRBV5-1 and TRBJ1-1, with TRBD1 identical over 7 bases. Germline V gene data show CDR1 as SGHRS and CDR2 as YFSETQ. The J segment lost 4 bases and the V segment lost 4 bases, leaving 10 bases of the junction unmatched. This CDR3 region has 15 residues. CDR3 DNA sequence: TGCGCCAGCAGCGGGACACAGGGGTGGAGCACTGAAGCTTTCTTT. Translating gives CASSGTQGWSTEAFF. Variable domain in full (rest from reference TRBV5-1 and TRBJ1-1): KAGVTQTPRYLIKTRGQQVTLSCSPISGHRSVSWYQQTPGQGLQFLFEYFSETQRNKGNFPGRFSGRQFSNSRSEMNVSTLELGDSALYLCASSGTQGWSTEAFFGQGTRLTVV.

The V call is TRBV6-1, the J call TRBJ1-4, with 8 nucleotides matching TRBD1. CDR1 is MNHNS, CDR2 SASEGT, per germline. Trimming at V came to 3 bases and at J to 6 bases, leaving 9 bases not matched to a gene. The CDR3 contains 16 residues. CDR3 in amino acids: CASSDITGGLYEKLFF. The DNA for the CDR3 is TGTGCCAGCAGTGATATAACAGGGGGATTATATGAAAAACTGTTTTTT.

The gene calls are TRBV7-8 and TRBJ2-3, with 10 bases matching TRBD2. Germline CDR1 reads SGHVS; CDR2 reads FQNEAQ. The CDR3 totals 15 residues. V shed 5 bases, J shed 5 bases, and the junction held 7 bases outside the gene matches. The CDR3 region has the DNA TGTGCCAGCAGCACGGGACTAGCGCGTGGAGATACGCAGTATTTT. This gives the protein CASSTGLARGDTQYF. The whole variable domain, filled in from reference TRBV7-8 and TRBJ2-3, reads GAGVSQSPRYKVAKRGQDVALRCDPISGHVSLFWYQQALGQGPEFLTYFQNEAQLDKSGLPSDRFFAERPEGSVSTLKIQRTQQEDSAVYLCASSTGLARGDTQYFGPGTRLTVL.

The gene calls are TRBV9 and TRBJ1-1; maybe TRBD1 (5 bases). Germline CDR1 SGDLS, CDR2 YYNGEE. Trimming stripped 4 bases from V and 1 base from J, with 14 bases between. The CDR3 covers 15 residues. This CDR3 reads CASSKTTAQNTEAFF. The CDR3 bases are TGTGCCAGCAGCAAGACGACAGCCCAGAACACTGAAGCTTTCTTT.

The CDR3 sequence is CTSSRTGTNSNQPQHF. The CDR3 DNA sequence: TGCACCAGCAGCCGGACAGGCACCAATAGCAATCAGCCCCAGCATTTT. The chain recombines TRBV1 with TRBJ1-5; TRBD1 is the table's D call, not checked against the DNA. TRBV1 is a recognized pseudogene. This CDR3 has 16 amino acids.

V usage is TRBV9 and J usage is TRBJ2-5; 7 bases map to TRBD2. The CDR3 contains 16 residues. The germline CDR1 and CDR2 sequences are SGDLS and YYNGEE. Germline trimming cut 0 bases from V and 5 bases from J; bases unmatched to any gene: 10. Here the CDR3 reads CASSVEGTTKGETQYF. The CDR3 region has the DNA TGTGCCAGCAGCGTAGAGGGGACTACCAAAGGGGAGACCCAGTACTTC.

The CDR3 coding sequence is TGTGCCAGCAGTCCGATTGACAGGGAGACCCAGTACTTC. Protein: CASSPIDRETQYF. The chain carries TRBV27 and TRBJ2-5, with D tentatively TRBD1 (6 bases). V was clipped by 5 bases and J by 5 bases, with 12 bases between them. Germline CDR1 and CDR2: MNHEY and SMNVEV (reference sequence). The CDR3 spans 13 residues.

The chain's CDR3 is CAWAPGLGYEQYF. For the CDR3, the DNA is TGTGCCTGGGCACCGGGACTAGGATACGAGCAGTACTTC. The chain links TRBV30 to TRBJ2-7, with TRBD2 identical over 8 bases. This CDR3 has 13 amino acids. Germline CDR1 GTSNPN, CDR2 SVGIG (reference sequence). V was pared by 5 bases and J by 4 bases, with 7 bases of the junction left unmatched.

The CDR3 is CASSSRVGTEAFF. CDR3 DNA sequence: TGTGCCAGCAGTTCCAGGGTGGGCACTGAAGCTTTCTTT. J is TRBJ1-1 and V is TRBV6-5, with a weak D call TRBD1 (5 bases). This CDR3 spans 13 amino acids. CDR1 and CDR2 from the germline V gene are MNHEY and SVGAGI. V lost 4 bases and J 4 bases, leaving 10 bases between the germline ends.

The chain joins TRBV30 to TRBJ1-2; the match to TRBD1 covers 7 bases. CDR3 length: 14 residues. With 4 bases clipped from V and 4 bases from J, the junction kept 9 bases outside the gene matches. In germline, CDR1 is GTSNPN, CDR2 SVGIG (reference sequence). The DNA of the CDR3 is TGTGCCTGGAAATCTCAGGGGGTGAGCTATGGCTACACCTTC. This gives the protein CAWKSQGVSYGYTF.

The chain is built from TRBV13 and TRBJ2-7; 8 bases fit TRBD1. Germline lookup yields CDR1 PRHDT and CDR2 FYEKMQ (reference sequence). The CDR3 consists of 14 residues. J lost 2 bases, V lost 9 bases, and 9 bases had no gene match. The chain's CDR3 is CASSDRGSPYEQYF. CDR3 DNA sequence: TGTGCCAGTTCAGACAGGGGATCTCCCTACGAGCAGTACTTC.

The chain employs TRBV5-4 and TRBJ2-3; 8 nucleotides match TRBD2. This CDR3 spans 14 amino acids. CDR1 is SGHNT, CDR2 YYREEE, per germline (reference sequence). V shed 6 bases and J 4 bases; nucleotides not matched to a gene: 7. The CDR3 DNA reads as TGTGCCAGCAAACTCACGGGGGGGTCAGATACGCAGTATTTT. Protein: CASKLTGGSDTQYF. Together with reference TRBV5-4 and TRBJ2-3, the CDR3 gives the full variable domain: ETGVTQSPTHLIKTRGQQVTLRCSSQSGHNTVSWYQQALGQGPQFIFQYYREEENGRGNFPPRFSGLQFPNYSSELNVNALELDDSALYLCASKLTGGSDTQYFGPGTRLTVL.

This clone was seen a single time. The chain carries TRBV18 and TRBJ1-4; TRBD1 agrees at 7 bases. CDR3 length: 15 amino acids. The germline V gene has CDR1 KGHSH and CDR2 LQKENI. With V trimmed by 6 bases and J by 6 bases, 10 bases remained unmatched. CDR3 protein: CASSTNRGEYEKLFF. The CDR3 region has the DNA TGTGCCAGCTCGACGAACAGGGGCGAGTATGAAAAACTGTTTTTT.

The V call is TRBV6-5, the J call TRBJ2-2, with TRBD1 matching 8 bases. CDR3 length: 16 amino acids. The trim removed 2 bases at V and 7 bases at J, leaving 9 bases unmatched. Germline CDR1 reads MNHEY; CDR2 reads SVGAGI. CDR3 DNA: TGTGCCAGCAGTTACGCGGACAGGGAATGGCACGGGGAGCTGTTTTTT. Translation: CASSYADREWHGELFF.

The gene calls are TRBV7-9 and TRBJ1-5; D is uncertain. This CDR3 spans 14 amino acids. The germline V and J ends were trimmed by 3 bases and 9 bases, with 15 bases remaining between them. The V gene's germline CDR1 is SEHNR and CDR2 FQNEAQ (reference sequence). CDR3: CASSFDGVVGPQHF. CDR3 nucleotides: TGTGCCAGCAGCTTCGACGGGGTGGTTGGGCCCCAGCATTTT.

The rearrangement uses TRBV5-1 and TRBJ1-1; D not resolved. The CDR3 is 15 residues long. V lost 0 bases to trimming and J lost 1 base, with 10 bases between them. From germline, CDR1 is SGHRS and CDR2 YFSETQ. CDR3 sequence reads: CASSLDSIPNTEAFF. The CDR3 DNA is TGCGCCAGCAGCTTGGACAGTATACCGAACACTGAAGCTTTCTTT. Together with reference TRBV5-1 and TRBJ1-1, the CDR3 gives the full variable domain: KAGVTQTPRYLIKTRGQQVTLSCSPISGHRSVSWYQQTPGQGLQFLFEYFSETQRNKGNFPGRFSGRQFSNSRSEMNVSTLELGDSALYLCASSLDSIPNTEAFFGQGTRLTVV.

The chain has TRBV5-4 and TRBJ2-7, with D tentatively TRBD1 (6 bases). This CDR3 region has 13 residues. The V end was cut by 2 bases, the J end by 3 bases, with 9 bases between. Per the germline V gene, CDR1 is SGHNT and CDR2 is YYREEE (reference sequence). CDR3 nucleotide sequence: TGTGCCAGCAGCTTTTGGGGGCGCTACGAGCAGTACTTC. Its protein product is CASSFWGRYEQYF.

V gene TRBV6-5 combines with J gene TRBJ1-4; 7 positions agree with TRBD1. The CDR3 extends over 15 amino acids. In germline, CDR1 is MNHEY, CDR2 SVGAGI. The ends lost 5 bases at V and 7 bases at J; junction bases unmatched: 10. The CDR3 nucleotides are TGTGCCAGCAGTCCAAGGGGGCAGCCGGGTGAAAAACTGTTTTTT. Its translation is CASSPRGQPGEKLFF.

In its sample, this clone was seen once. The CDR3 sequence is CASKQGPNTEAFF. The CDR3 coding sequence is TGCGCCAGCAAACAGGGCCCGAACACTGAAGCTTTCTTT. This sequence joins TRBV5-1 and TRBJ1-1, with D perhaps TRBD1 (6 bases). The CDR3 length is 13 residues. Germline V gene lookup returns CDR1 SGHRS and CDR2 YFSETQ. V was clipped by 6 bases and J by 1 base, with 10 bases between them.

The V call is TRBV5-6, the J call TRBJ1-1; perhaps TRBD1 as D (6 bases). V was shortened by 6 bases and J by 4 bases, with 13 bases between the two germline ends. The CDR3 contains 13 residues. Germline assignment: CDR1 SGHDT and CDR2 YYEEEE. The CDR3 protein is CASTNRDGTEAFF. CDR3 in DNA: TGTGCCAGCACCAACAGGGATGGCACTGAAGCTTTCTTT.

V is TRBV5-6 and J is TRBJ2-7, with TRBD2 matching over 12 bases. J gave up 2 bases and V 4 bases, and 7 bases lay outside the gene matches. CDR3 size: 16 residues. Per germline, CDR1 SGHDT and CDR2 YYEEEE. CDR3 protein: CASSTMTSGGTYEQYF. The CDR3 DNA reads TGTGCCAGCAGCACCATGACTAGCGGGGGTACCTACGAGCAGTACTTC.